This entry describes one TCR beta chain. The antigen remains undetermined. This sample was taken from a study of OX40 agonist ivuxolimab in advanced cancers. V dropped 0 bases and J dropped 5 bases, with 12 bases sitting between them. Germline loops: CDR1 SGHRS, CDR2 YFSETQ. The CDR3 is 14 amino acids. People who had autoimmune disease history or systemic immunosuppression were excluded. Regarding the study as a whole: The average count of expanded clones was higher among CD8+ T cells than among CD4+.

The assay was immunoSEQ multiplex PCR, and TCRdb's table has in-frame clones only and misses some. The data contain about 80,000 clones, about 88% of them singletons. This sequence joins TRBV5-1 and TRBJ2-7, with D perhaps TRBD2 (6 bases). This sequence originates from an adult with an advanced solid tumor such as melanoma, head and neck, liver or kidney cancer. The specimen was CD4+ or CD8+ T cells sorted from blood, collected in a trial of the OX40 agonist ivuxolimab. The CDR3 spells CASSLVAELNEQYF. The DNA for the CDR3 is TGCGCCAGCAGCTTGGTAGCGGAGTTGAACGAGCAGTACTTC.